The 29 T cell receptor beta chains below come from one sample, sequenced in a study of beta chain features in type 1 diabetes listed by TCRdb under 2018. Receptors were amplified or captured by the immunoSEQ multiplex PCR assay. The entire amount of isolated RNA was reverse transcribed using the High Capacity cDNA Reverse Transcription Kit, so the sequenced TCRB transcripts were expressed ones. TCRdb re-hosts the immuneACCESS table, in-frame sequences only. Its copies lack some clones; in the studies checked, an unresolved V gene accounts for under half of them, and the cause for the rest is not known. The sample includes about 360,000 clones, with roughly 12% observed a single time. Less than 0.02% of the sample rests with the top ten. The sequenced material came from naive CD4+ T cells from blood. The cell subset or site label corresponds to: true naive CD4+ T cells. These receptors were obtained from a man aged 18 to 35 in good health.

The chain employs TRBV7-9 and TRBJ1-2, with 8 bases fitting TRBD1. The CDR3 extends over 17 amino acids. V lost 7 bases and J lost 5; bases outside the gene matches: 18. Germline-derived CDR1 and CDR2 are SEHNR and FQNEAQ (reference sequence). DNA of the CDR3: TGTGCCAGCACGGACAGGGAGGGAGATCGGTTTTGGTATGGCTACACCTTC. Translated: CASTDREGDRFWYGYTF. Full variable domain (rest looked up from reference TRBV7-9 and TRBJ1-2): DTGVSQNPRHKITKRGQNVTFRCDPISEHNRLYWYRQTLGQGPEFLTYFQNEAQLEKSRLLSDRFSAERPKGSFSTLEIQRTEQGDSAMYLCASTDREGDRFWYGYTFGSGTRLTVV.

This clone was picked up a small number of times. This chain connects TRBV27 to TRBJ2-7; 9 positions match TRBD1. In germline, CDR1 is MNHEY, CDR2 SMNVEV (reference sequence). The CDR3 sequence is 15 residues long. Here the CDR3 DNA reads TGTGCAGCAGGTAAACAGGGGGCTCACCTTGTGGAGCAGTACTTC. It specifies CAAGKQGAHLVEQYF.

This rearrangement joins TRBV5-6 to TRBJ2-2, with 7 bases identical to TRBD1. This CDR3 comprises 16 residues. CDR1 and CDR2 (germline): SGHDT, YYEEEE. V gave up 3 bases and J gave up 5 bases; unmatched junction bases: 10. CDR3 coding DNA: TGTGCCAGCAGCTCTCCGGGACAGCTTATTACCGGGGAGCTGTTTTTT. Translation: CASSSPGQLITGELFF.

As for this clone: Germline and junction disagree at one end, which may indicate a read error. CDR3 residues: CASSPQRTDTQYF. The CDR3 DNA follows: TGTGCCAGCTCACCACAGCGCACGGATACGCAGTATTTT. V usage is TRBV18 and J usage is TRBJ2-3; no firm D call. The CDR3 extends over 13 amino acids. The V gene's germline CDR1 is KGHSH and CDR2 LQKENI.

The chain joins TRBV2 to TRBJ1-4, with 9 bases matching TRBD1. J gave up 8 bases and V 3 bases, and 7 bases lay outside the gene matches. The CDR3 extends over 15 amino acids. The germline V gene encodes CDR1 SNHLY and CDR2 FYNNEI. The CDR3 loop reads CASSDLGQGDEKLFF. The CDR3 region has the DNA TGTGCCAGCAGTGACCTGGGACAGGGAGACGAAAAACTGTTTTTT.

V is TRBV5-4 and J is TRBJ2-5; D perhaps matches TRBD2 (6 bases). CDR3 length: 15 residues. CDR1 is SGHNT, CDR2 YYREEE, per germline (reference sequence). The V and J ends lost 1 base and 1 base respectively, with 11 bases between them. The CDR3 protein is CASSLRPGGQETQYF. The CDR3 DNA sequence: TGTGCCAGCAGCTTGCGTCCCGGGGGCCAAGAGACCCAGTACTTC.

CDR3 in DNA: TGCGCCAGCAGCCAAGATTACCAGCGGGGGTCCTACGAGCAGTACTTC. It translates to CASSQDYQRGSYEQYF. The V gene is TRBV4-3, the J gene TRBJ2-7; 8 bases line up with TRBD2. The germline V gene has CDR1 LGHNA and CDR2 YSLEER. CDR3 size: 16 residues. Trimming removed 0 bases from V and 1 base from J; junction bases left unmatched: 5.

V usage is TRBV7-2 and J usage is TRBJ1-6; D possibly corresponds to TRBD1 (6 bases). Germline V CDR1 and CDR2: SGHTA, FQGNSA. This CDR3 contains 14 residues. With 3 bases removed from V and 10 bases from J, the gap between germline ends came to 13 bases. CDR3 sequence: CASSFAGAQSPLHF. In nucleotides, the CDR3 is TGTGCCAGCAGCTTTGCAGGGGCCCAATCACCCCTCCACTTT.

In its sample, this clone was seen a few times. The V gene is TRBV4-3, the J gene TRBJ2-3; 14 bases match TRBD2. The CDR3 is 20 residues long. V shed 0 bases, J shed 3 bases, and the junction held 11 bases outside the gene matches. Germline CDR1 and CDR2: LGHNA and YSLEER. CDR3 sequence reads: CASSQDRTSGGTLGTDTQYF. CDR3 coding DNA: TGCGCCAGCAGCCAAGATCGGACTAGCGGGGGGACGTTGGGTACAGATACGCAGTATTTT.

This clone was found a few times. This chain uses TRBV7-2 with TRBJ2-1; 7 bases fit TRBD2. The CDR3 length is 14 residues. CDR1 SGHTA and CDR2 FQGNSA come from the germline V gene. Unmatched junction bases numbered 7, after V lost 5 bases and J lost 6 bases. The CDR3 reads CASSRLAVGNEQFF. The CDR3 DNA reads as TGTGCCAGCAGCCGGCTAGCGGTTGGCAATGAGCAGTTCTTC.

This clone was found a few times. The J gene is TRBJ1-2, the V gene TRBV9; D unresolved. This CDR3 has 15 amino acids. With 5 bases removed from V and 1 base from J, the gap between germline ends came to 15 bases. Germline V CDR1 and CDR2: SGDLS, YYNGEE. CDR3 in amino acids: CASSLEGRNNYGYTF. The CDR3 DNA sequence: TGTGCCAGCAGTCTGGAGGGCCGAAATAACTATGGCTACACCTTC.

The sample holds a few counts of this clone. The chain carries TRBV30 and TRBJ1-2; 8 bases align to TRBD1. Germline V gene sequence: CDR1 GTSNPN, CDR2 SVGIG (reference sequence). The CDR3 spans 13 residues. Germline trimming cut 7 bases from V and 6 bases from J; bases unmatched to any gene: 10. In DNA, the CDR3 is TGTGCCTACTACATGGACAGGGTCGATGGCTACACCTTC. It translates to CAYYMDRVDGYTF.

This chain connects TRBV19 to TRBJ2-6; weak D call: TRBD2 (5 bases). The CDR3 has 16 residues. Germline lookup yields CDR1 LNHDA and CDR2 SQIVND (reference sequence). Trimming cost V 3 bases and J 4 bases, with 13 bases left between them. The CDR3 sequence is CASSIGLPPGANVLTF. The CDR3 DNA reads TGTGCCAGTAGTATCGGACTGCCGCCCGGGGCCAACGTCCTGACTTTC.

This clone has just a few counts. The chain employs TRBV7-9 and TRBJ2-1; 8 nucleotides match TRBD1. Germline values: CDR1 SEHNR, CDR2 FQNEAQ (reference sequence). Trimming took 3 bases from V and 8 from J; bases not matched to a gene: 6. The CDR3 consists of 14 residues. The CDR3 DNA reads TGTGCCAGCAGCTTCGAATCAGGGGGCTATGAGCAGTTCTTC. The encoded protein is CASSFESGGYEQFF.

CDR3 in DNA: TGTGCCAGCAGCTTACGCTACGAGCAGTACTTC. Its translation: CASSLRYEQYF. This chain links TRBV7-2 with TRBJ2-7; D is ambiguous. This CDR3 region has 11 residues. Germline V gene sequence: CDR1 SGHTA, CDR2 FQGNSA. V was cut by 2 bases and J by 3 bases, with 2 bases left in between.

The chain joins TRBV7-2 to TRBJ2-3; D is perhaps TRBD2 (5 bases). The CDR3 loop spans 14 amino acids. The germline V and J ends were trimmed by 0 bases and 2 bases, with 6 bases remaining between them. Per germline, CDR1 SGHTA and CDR2 FQGNSA. The DNA for the CDR3 is TGTGCCAGCAGCTTAGCGGGAGCCACAGATACGCAGTATTTT. Its translation: CASSLAGATDTQYF.

V gene TRBV30 combines with J gene TRBJ2-3, with 8 bases lining up with TRBD2. The CDR3 consists of 13 residues. CDR1 GTSNPN and CDR2 SVGIG come from the germline V gene (reference sequence). V was clipped by 5 bases and J by 3 bases; unmatched bases: 4. CDR3: CAWHSSGTDTQYF. The CDR3 DNA reads as TGTGCCTGGCACTCTAGCGGGACAGATACGCAGTATTTT.

The chain employs TRBV30 and TRBJ2-5, with D possibly TRBD2 on 5 matching bases. The CDR3 consists of 14 residues. Trimming pared 2 bases from V and 5 bases from J, leaving 15 bases between. The germline V gene has CDR1 GTSNPN and CDR2 SVGIG (reference sequence). Here the CDR3 DNA reads TGTGCCTGGAGTTTTCGGGGTCTGAGGGAGACCCAGTACTTC. This encodes CAWSFRGLRETQYF.

This clone was counted only a few times. This sample also contains other DNA sequences that code for the same CDR3. The CDR3 sequence is CASSPGQGGEKLFF. The CDR3 nucleotides are TGCGCCAGCAGCCCGGGACAGGGGGGTGAAAAACTGTTTTTT. The V gene is TRBV4-3, the J gene TRBJ1-4; 11 nucleotides line up with TRBD1. Germline loops: CDR1 LGHNA, CDR2 YSLEER. The CDR3 spans 14 residues. V shed 4 bases and J 7 bases; nucleotides not matched to a gene: 2.

This clone has only a few counts. V gene TRBV14 combines with J gene TRBJ1-1; D is unclear. CDR1 and CDR2 (germline): SGHDN, FVKESK. The V end was cut by 0 bases, the J end by 1 base, with 12 bases between. CDR3 length: 16 amino acids. In DNA form, the CDR3 reads TGTGCCAGCAGCCAAGAGATCGGGTTAACGAACACTGAAGCTTTCTTT. It specifies CASSQEIGLTNTEAFF.

This clone was observed a few times. The J gene is TRBJ1-2, the V gene TRBV6-5, with D perhaps matching TRBD1 (5 bases). The CDR3 is made up of 16 amino acids. The V end lost 3 bases, the J end lost 4 bases, and 18 bases lay between the germline ends. Germline V gene sequence: CDR1 MNHEY, CDR2 SVGAGI. The CDR3: CASSYSSITGFYGYTF. Here the CDR3 DNA reads TGTGCCAGCAGTTATTCGAGTATAACAGGTTTCTATGGCTACACCTTC.

Points on this clone: Other DNA sequences in this sample translate to the same CDR3. The chain links TRBV7-2 to TRBJ2-5, with 7 bases identical to TRBD1. V shed 5 bases and J 3 bases; nucleotides not matched to a gene: 3. The CDR3 consists of 13 residues. Germline values: CDR1 SGHTA, CDR2 FQGNSA. CDR3 residues: CASSRGTEETQYF. DNA of the CDR3: TGTGCCAGCAGCCGAGGGACAGAAGAGACCCAGTACTTC.

The chain combines TRBV7-3 with TRBJ2-1; 7 bases agree with TRBD1. J gave up 0 bases and V 5 bases, and 10 bases lay outside the gene matches. From germline, CDR1 is SGHTA and CDR2 FQGTGA. CDR3 size: 17 residues. The CDR3 region is CASSIGTVLSSYNEQFF. The CDR3 region has the DNA TGTGCCAGCAGCATAGGGACAGTACTGAGCTCCTACAATGAGCAGTTCTTC.

The sample holds a few counts of this clone. DNA for the CDR3: TGTGCCATCAGTGGGAGGCAGAATCCAGATACGCAGTATTTT. Amino acids: CAISGRQNPDTQYF. The chain recombines TRBV10-3 with TRBJ2-3; D perhaps matches TRBD2 (5 bases). Germline values: CDR1 ENHRY, CDR2 SYGVKD. V gave up 4 bases and J gave up 4 bases, with 12 bases separating them. The CDR3 covers 14 residues.

CDR3 in DNA: TGTGCCAGCGCAAGGACCTCGGGGGAGACCCAGTACTTC. This gives the protein CASARTSGETQYF. This rearrangement joins TRBV18 to TRBJ2-5; tentative D call: TRBD2 (5 bases). The V gene lost 8 bases and the J gene lost 5 bases, with 15 bases spanning the gap. The CDR3 runs to 13 residues. Germline CDR1 KGHSH, CDR2 LQKENI.

The chain couples TRBV4-2 to TRBJ2-4; 8 positions agree with TRBD2. Germline V gives CDR1 LGHNA, CDR2 YNFKEQ. V dropped 4 bases and J dropped 12; count of bases not matched to a gene: 17. The CDR3 covers 16 residues. The CDR3 sequence is CASSPAGGRSQVSQYF. The CDR3 DNA is TGTGCCAGCAGCCCCGCCGGCGGGAGGTCGCAAGTTTCTCAGTACTTC.

This clone was observed a few times. This chain connects TRBV25-1 to TRBJ2-7; tentative D call: TRBD1 (6 bases). Trimming cost V 9 bases and J 3 bases, with 15 bases left between them. Germline V gene sequence: CDR1 MGHDK, CDR2 SYGVNS. The CDR3 is made up of 13 amino acids. CDR3 region: CASRRQAGYEQYF. In DNA form, the CDR3 reads TGTGCCAGTAGAAGACAGGCGGGCTACGAGCAGTACTTC.

This clone was counted between two and nine times. V is TRBV19 and J is TRBJ1-1; no definite D call. The CDR3 totals 14 residues. The germline V and J ends were trimmed by 7 bases and 8 bases, with 20 bases remaining between them. In germline, CDR1 is LNHDA, CDR2 SQIVND (reference sequence). DNA for the CDR3: TGTGCCAGTACCCGGGAAGGTCCACTGATCGAAGCTTTCTTT. Its translation is CASTREGPLIEAFF.

This clone was seen a few times. The V and J genes are TRBV25-1 and TRBJ1-6, with D maybe TRBD1 (6 bases). This CDR3 spans 16 amino acids. Germline V CDR1 and CDR2: MGHDK, SYGVNS. Between the trimmed V and J ends, which lost 3 bases and 6 bases, there was a span of 15 bases. DNA of the CDR3: TGTGCCAGCAGTGAGTGGTCTAGGGGGATTAATTCACCCCTCCACTTT. This gives the protein CASSEWSRGINSPLHF.